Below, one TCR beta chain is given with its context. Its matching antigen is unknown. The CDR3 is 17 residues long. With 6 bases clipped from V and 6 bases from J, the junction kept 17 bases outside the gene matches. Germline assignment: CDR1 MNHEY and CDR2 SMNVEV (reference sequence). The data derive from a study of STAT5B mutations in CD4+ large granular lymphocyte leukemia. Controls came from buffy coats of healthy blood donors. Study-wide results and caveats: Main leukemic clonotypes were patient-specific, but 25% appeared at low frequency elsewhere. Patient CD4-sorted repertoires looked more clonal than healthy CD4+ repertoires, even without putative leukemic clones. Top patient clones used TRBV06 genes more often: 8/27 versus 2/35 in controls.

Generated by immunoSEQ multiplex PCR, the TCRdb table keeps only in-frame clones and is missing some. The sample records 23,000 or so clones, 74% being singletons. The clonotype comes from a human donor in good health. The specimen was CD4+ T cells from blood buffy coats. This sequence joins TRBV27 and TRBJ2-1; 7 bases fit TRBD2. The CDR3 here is CASRALGGAGLINEQFF. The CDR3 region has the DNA TGTGCCAGCAGGGCCCTCGGGGGAGCGGGGCTAATCAATGAGCAGTTCTTC.